The 17 T cell receptor beta chains presented below share a single source sample, sequenced in a study of a mutant IDH1 vaccine in newly diagnosed glioma (dated by TCRdb to 2020 to 2023). The library was generated by the immunoSEQ multiplex PCR assay. This is the immuneACCESS table as TCRdb keeps it, with only in-frame sequences that have V and J called. A part of the clones is gone; compared with another copy, unresolved V genes explain less than half, and the rest is unexplained. The sample table lists tens of thousands of clones, 90% of them with a count of one. The ten largest clones capture around 21% of the sample. Their antigen targets remain unknown. The time point tag for this specimen amounts to: week 11, during vaccination. A 20-mer mutant IDH1 peptide at 300 micrograms in Montanide made up each vaccine dose, which was injected subcutaneously together with topical imiquimod. Sequenced here: PBMCs, sampled from a glioma patient whose treatment included an IDH1 peptide vaccine. These receptors all stem from a man younger than 35 with glioma.

The chain combines TRBV5-1 with TRBJ2-7; a weak D match, TRBD1 (6 bases). V lost 5 bases to trimming and J lost 3 bases, with 12 bases between them. CDR3 length: 13 amino acids. Looked up from germline, CDR1 is SGHRS and CDR2 is YFSETQ. CDR3 in amino acids: CASSPTGLYEQYF. The CDR3 DNA reads as TGCGCCAGCAGTCCTACAGGGCTCTACGAGCAGTACTTC.

The V call is TRBV6-4, the J call TRBJ1-1; 7 bases match TRBD1. The V and J ends lost 4 bases and 3 bases, in that order; junction bases with no gene match: 11. The germline V gene has CDR1 MRHNA and CDR2 SNTAGT. The CDR3 sequence is 16 residues long. The CDR3 reads CASSVLTGVWYTEAFF. The CDR3 DNA sequence: TGTGCCAGCAGTGTTTTAACAGGGGTTTGGTACACTGAAGCTTTCTTT.

This clone was observed a single time. V and J are TRBV7-6 and TRBJ1-6; D might be TRBD1 (5 bases). Germline values: CDR1 SGHVS, CDR2 FNYEAQ. Trimming cost V 5 bases and J 4 bases, with 15 bases left between them. This CDR3 has 16 residues. CDR3 DNA sequence: TGTGCCAGCAGCCCACAAGGGGTGGATTATAATTCACCCCTCCACTTT. This translates into CASSPQGVDYNSPLHF.

This sequence joins TRBV25-1 and TRBJ1-6; D is perhaps TRBD1 (5 bases). CDR3 length equals 14 residues. Germline CDR1 and CDR2: MGHDK and SYGVNS. V was clipped by 6 bases and J by 6 bases, with 12 bases between them. The CDR3, as DNA: TGTGCCAGCAGCGTGGGGGTTTCTAATTCACCCCTCCACTTT. It codes for CASSVGVSNSPLHF.

This clone showed up just a few times. The chain recombines TRBV4-3 with TRBJ1-1, with D possibly being TRBD1 (5 bases). With 0 bases removed from V and 7 bases from J, the gap between germline ends came to 15 bases. This CDR3 contains 15 residues. Germline lookup yields CDR1 LGHNA and CDR2 YSLEER. The CDR3 region has the DNA TGCGCCAGCAGCCAAGATGGGACCAGGGCTGGTGAAGCTTTCTTT. It specifies CASSQDGTRAGEAFF.

V gene TRBV5-1 combines with J gene TRBJ2-2, with TRBD2 matching over 11 bases. CDR1 and CDR2 (germline): SGHRS, YFSETQ. Losses at the gene ends were 3 bases for V and 6 bases for J; bases not matched to a gene: 7. CDR3 length equals 16 residues. CDR3 amino acids: CASSYTGLAVPGELFF. CDR3 nucleotides: TGCGCCAGCAGCTACACGGGACTAGCGGTTCCCGGGGAGCTGTTTTTT. The complete variable domain, with remaining parts taken from reference TRBV5-1 and TRBJ2-2, reads KAGVTQTPRYLIKTRGQQVTLSCSPISGHRSVSWYQQTPGQGLQFLFEYFSETQRNKGNFPGRFSGRQFSNSRSEMNVSTLELGDSALYLCASSYTGLAVPGELFFGEGSRLTVL.

The chain carries TRBV28 and TRBJ1-1; D uncertain. Germline CDR1 and CDR2: MDHEN and SYDVKM. The CDR3 consists of 13 residues. The V and J ends lost 6 bases and 0 bases respectively, with 8 bases between them. The CDR3, as DNA: TGTGCCAGCAGCCCCCAGCTGAACACTGAAGCTTTCTTT. Its translation is CASSPQLNTEAFF.

The chain joins TRBV19 to TRBJ1-1; perhaps TRBD1 as D (5 bases). The CDR3 runs 14 residues. V gave up 0 bases and J gave up 2 bases, with 7 bases separating them. The germline CDR1 and CDR2 sequences are LNHDA and SQIVND (reference sequence). CDR3 protein: CASSIDGANTEAFF. CDR3 nucleotides: TGTGCCAGTAGTATAGACGGGGCAAACACTGAAGCTTTCTTT. The full variable domain, in which reference TRBV19 and TRBJ1-1 provide the parts outside the CDR3, is DGGITQSPKYLFRKEGQNVTLSCEQNLNHDAMYWYRQDPGQGLRLIYYSQIVNDFQKGDIAEGYSVSREKKESFPLTVTSAQKNPTAFYLCASSIDGANTEAFFGQGTRLTVV.

V gene TRBV7-2 combines with J gene TRBJ1-5; 9 bases agree with TRBD1. Trimming cost V 1 base and J 6 bases; bases outside gene matches: 7. This CDR3 is built from 16 residues. In germline, CDR1 is SGHTA, CDR2 FQGNSA. In DNA, the CDR3 is TGTGCCAGCAGCTTAGGGGGGACAGGGATTCCTCAGCCCCAGCATTTT. Amino acid sequence: CASSLGGTGIPQPQHF.

The J gene is TRBJ2-4, the V gene TRBV19, with TRBD2 matching 9 bases. The CDR3 covers 15 residues. CDR1 is LNHDA, CDR2 SQIVND, per germline (reference sequence). J was trimmed by 4 bases and V by 5 bases; bases with no gene match: 6. CDR3 bases: TGTGCCAGTAGTCCCTTGACTAGCGGAAAAAACATTCAGTACTTC. It yields the protein CASSPLTSGKNIQYF. The full variable domain, completed using reference TRBV19 and TRBJ2-4, is DGGITQSPKYLFRKEGQNVTLSCEQNLNHDAMYWYRQDPGQGLRLIYYSQIVNDFQKGDIAEGYSVSREKKESFPLTVTSAQKNPTAFYLCASSPLTSGKNIQYFGAGTRLSVL.

The chain employs TRBV5-5 and TRBJ1-3, with TRBD1 identical over 9 bases. With V trimmed by 4 bases and J by 2 bases, 4 bases remained unmatched. From germline, CDR1 is SGHKS and CDR2 YYEKEE (reference sequence). The CDR3 has 15 residues. Here the CDR3 reads CASSRDRAPGNTIYF. DNA of the CDR3: TGTGCCAGCAGCCGGGACAGGGCCCCTGGAAACACCATATATTTT.

The V call is TRBV7-2, the J call TRBJ2-7, with TRBD2 identical over 7 bases. The CDR3 spans 15 residues. The germline V gene has CDR1 SGHTA and CDR2 FQGNSA. The ends lost 5 bases at V and 0 bases at J; junction bases unmatched: 7. The CDR3, as DNA: TGTGCCAGCAGCCGCCGGGGACTAAACTCCTACGAGCAGTACTTC. Translating it yields CASSRRGLNSYEQYF.

The chain is built from TRBV27 and TRBJ2-1; 9 bases line up with TRBD2. J was trimmed by 9 bases and V by 2 bases; bases with no gene match: 8. CDR3 size: 15 residues. Germline V gene sequence: CDR1 MNHEY, CDR2 SMNVEV (reference sequence). CDR3 in amino acids: CASSLIGLASVEQFF. In DNA form, the CDR3 reads TGTGCCAGCAGTTTAATAGGACTAGCGTCGGTTGAGCAGTTCTTC.

CDR3 DNA sequence: TGTGCCAGCAGTTCTAATTTACCGGGACAGGGGGTCCCTTATAAGCCCCAGCATTTT. Its protein is CASSSNLPGQGVPYKPQHF. The chain combines TRBV28 with TRBJ1-5; TRBD1 matches 11 bases. Looked up from germline, CDR1 is MDHEN and CDR2 is SYDVKM. The CDR3 extends over 19 amino acids. The J segment lost 8 bases and the V segment lost 4 bases, leaving 19 bases of the junction unmatched.

This clone was counted a few times. The V call is TRBV29-1, the J call TRBJ2-7, with D perhaps matching TRBD2 (5 bases). The ends were cut back, 5 bases at V and 7 bases at J, with 12 bases in the middle. There are 11 residues in the CDR3. The V gene's germline CDR1 is SQVTM and CDR2 ANQGSEA. CDR3 protein: CSVSRSGEQYF. CDR3 nucleotide sequence: TGCAGCGTTAGCCGGTCGGGGGAGCAGTACTTC.

The V and J genes are TRBV7-9 and TRBJ1-1; TRBD1 agrees at 8 bases. Germline V gene data show CDR1 as SEHNR and CDR2 as FQNEAQ (reference sequence). The CDR3 has 14 amino acids. Germline trimming cut 5 bases from V and 5 bases from J; bases unmatched to any gene: 7. CDR3: CASSQGQGWTEAFF. For the CDR3, the DNA is TGTGCCAGCAGCCAAGGACAGGGTTGGACTGAAGCTTTCTTT.

The chain has TRBV9 and TRBJ1-2; 8 nucleotides line up with TRBD1. The germline gives CDR1 SGDLS, CDR2 YYNGEE. The CDR3 spans 14 residues. V lost 4 bases, J lost 1 base, and 3 bases stayed unmatched. CDR3 coding DNA: TGTGCCAGCAGCAGCACAGGGGGTAACTATGGCTACACCTTC. This translates into CASSSTGGNYGYTF.